This entry concerns a single TCR beta chain. The CDR3 is 14 residues long. V was cut by 1 base and J by 6 bases, with 13 bases left in between. Germline V gives CDR1 LGHDT, CDR2 YNNKEL (reference sequence). Data came from immunoSEQ multiplex PCR; TCRdb stores just in-frame clones and leaves some out. Of a few hundred thousand clones detected, around 86% appear once; the ten largest clones hold roughly 5%. These data come from a study of blood T cell repertoires in COVID-19. Study as a whole: The United States, Italy and Spain provided the acute and convalescent COVID-19 samples.

Sequencing was performed on peripheral blood. The chain employs TRBV3-1 (or the pseudogene TRBV3-2) and TRBJ2-7, with a tentative D call TRBD1 (6 bases). This TCR derives from a woman in her sixties or seventies with COVID-19, enrolled during active disease. CDR3 protein: CASSQARGSVEQYF. Here the CDR3 DNA reads TGTGCCAGCAGCCAAGCCAGGGGATCAGTCGAGCAGTACTTC.